What follows are 31 T cell receptor beta chains derived from one specimen sequenced in a study of T cell responses to AZD1222 COVID-19 vaccine (dated by TCRdb to the early 2020s). Libraries were constructed by the immunoSEQ multiplex PCR assay. Entries here come from immuneACCESS through TCRdb and include only in-frame sequences with V and J called. Some clones fail to appear in such tables; in the studies checked, an unresolved V gene covers under half of the shortfall, and the cause of the remainder is unknown. This sample is represented by about 81,000 clones; over 75% of them were singletons. The top ten clonotypes cover 5.4% of the sample. According to the study, the label for this sample's time point signals: about 28 days (+/-7) after the second vaccine dose. The sequences come from peripheral blood, collected 28 days after the second AZD1222 dose. The source is an adult who received the AZD1222 COVID-19 vaccine.

This sequence joins TRBV9 and TRBJ2-3; tentatively, D is TRBD1 (6 bases). There are 18 residues in the CDR3. Germline loops: CDR1 SGDLS, CDR2 YYNGEE. V was pared by 4 bases and J by 2 bases, with 23 bases between. The CDR3: CASSPGVVLGAPTDTQYF. CDR3 bases: TGTGCCAGCAGCCCTGGGGTGGTTTTGGGGGCACCCACAGATACGCAGTATTTT.

J is TRBJ1-2 and V is TRBV4-3, with D maybe TRBD1 (5 bases). The CDR3 totals 16 residues. Looked up from germline, CDR1 is LGHNA and CDR2 is YSLEER. The ends were cut back, 0 bases at V and 5 bases at J, with 16 bases in the middle. The CDR3: CASSQDGIQASYGYTF. The CDR3 DNA reads TGCGCCAGCAGCCAAGACGGGATACAGGCTTCTTATGGCTACACCTTC.

This clone occurred once. V usage is TRBV28 and J usage is TRBJ2-2; tentative D call: TRBD2 (7 bases). The CDR3 totals 15 residues. Germline V gene data show CDR1 as MDHEN and CDR2 as SYDVKM. V was shortened by 3 bases and J by 2 bases, with 10 bases between the two germline ends. The CDR3 DNA follows: TGTGCCAGCAGTTTGGGGGGGCGCAACACCGGGGAGCTGTTTTTT. Translating gives CASSLGGRNTGELFF.

The J gene is TRBJ1-1, the V gene TRBV6-6; perhaps TRBD1 as D (5 bases). Trimming took 5 bases from V and 0 from J, leaving 13 bases between them. The germline CDR1 and CDR2 sequences are MNHNY and SVGAGI (reference sequence). This CDR3 region has 15 residues. The CDR3 here is CASSRAGQLNTEAFF. The CDR3 bases are TGTGCCAGCAGTCGCGCGGGGCAACTGAACACTGAAGCTTTCTTT.

The rearrangement joins TRBV5-1 to TRBJ1-4; TRBD1 agrees at 10 bases. The CDR3 covers 16 residues. V was pared by 0 bases and J by 8 bases, with 7 bases of the junction left unmatched. CDR1 and CDR2 from the germline V gene are SGHRS and YFSETQ. CDR3 residues: CASSLGTGGTGEKLFF. CDR3 in DNA: TGCGCCAGCAGCTTGGGGACAGGGGGGACGGGCGAAAAACTGTTTTTT.

The rearrangement links TRBV11-2 to TRBJ2-7; D not certain. Germline lookup yields CDR1 SGHAT and CDR2 FQNNGV. This CDR3 contains 15 residues. Trimming shortened V by 0 bases and J by 4 bases, and 13 bases separated the two germline ends. CDR3: CASSLDWAEQYEQYF. The CDR3 DNA reads as TGTGCCAGCAGCTTAGATTGGGCAGAACAATACGAGCAGTACTTC. The full variable domain, with the rest looked up from reference TRBV11-2 and TRBJ2-7, is EAGVAQSPRYKIIEKRQSVAFWCNPISGHATLYWYQQILGQGPKLLIQFQNNGVVDDSQLPKDRFSAERLKGVDSTLKIQPAKLEDSAVYLCASSLDWAEQYEQYFGPGTRLTVT.

DNA of the CDR3: TGTGCCAGCATATCGCGGGTTCGGGCTGGGGCCAACGTCCTGACTTTC. This translates into CASISRVRAGANVLTF. The chain has TRBV28 and TRBJ2-6, with D tentatively TRBD2 (5 bases). CDR1 is MDHEN, CDR2 SYDVKM, per germline. Trimming cost V 7 bases and J 2 bases, with 15 bases left between them. The CDR3 extends over 16 amino acids.

V is TRBV9 and J is TRBJ1-5; D may be TRBD1 (5 bases). V was cut by 4 bases and J by 4 bases, with 18 bases left in between. Germline values: CDR1 SGDLS, CDR2 YYNGEE. There are 16 residues in the CDR3. This chain's CDR3 is CASSLGAGQVNQPQHF. The CDR3 nucleotides are TGTGCCAGCAGCCTTGGCGCGGGGCAAGTAAATCAGCCCCAGCATTTT.

The V and J genes are TRBV5-1 and TRBJ2-2, with 9 bases aligning to TRBD2. This CDR3 region has 14 residues. Germline V CDR1 and CDR2: SGHRS, YFSETQ. The J segment lost 6 bases and the V segment lost 2 bases, leaving 2 bases of the junction unmatched. CDR3 nucleotide sequence: TGCGCCAGCAGCTTTAGCGGGGGAGCCGGGGAGCTGTTTTTT. Amino acids: CASSFSGGAGELFF.

This chain links TRBV28 with TRBJ1-2; a weak D match, TRBD1 (6 bases). The germline V gene encodes CDR1 MDHEN and CDR2 SYDVKM. V was cut by 8 bases and J by 7 bases, with 17 bases left in between. The CDR3 has 13 residues. The CDR3 bases are TGTGCCAGCTCCTCTGGACAGACGAGTGGCTACACCTTC. Protein sequence: CASSSGQTSGYTF.

As concerns this clone: Compared with germline, one end of the junction differs, possibly owing to a read error. The V gene is TRBV7-7, the J gene TRBJ2-5; 8 bases match TRBD1. The CDR3 sequence is 15 residues long. Germline V gene data show CDR1 as SSHAT and CDR2 as FNYEAQ (reference sequence). In nucleotides, the CDR3 is TGTGCTAGCACCCCCAGCCAGGGGGCGTTTGAGACCCAGTACTTC. It codes for CASTPSQGAFETQYF.

J is TRBJ1-4 and V is TRBV30; a possible D gene is TRBD1 (6 bases). CDR1 is GTSNPN, CDR2 SVGIG, per germline (reference sequence). This CDR3 contains 15 residues. The V and J ends lost 0 bases and 8 bases respectively, with 16 bases between them. The CDR3 here is CAWSVRWGAGEKLFF. CDR3 DNA sequence: TGTGCCTGGAGTGTACGTTGGGGGGCTGGGGAAAAACTGTTTTTT.

V and J are TRBV5-6 and TRBJ2-7, with a possible D match to TRBD1 (5 bases). This CDR3 spans 13 amino acids. Trimming removed 0 bases at V and 4 bases at J, with 8 bases between. Germline CDR1 reads SGHDT; CDR2 reads YYEEEE. As DNA, the CDR3 is TGTGCCAGCAGCTTGGCCCCAGGGTACGAGCAGTACTTC. It is translated as CASSLAPGYEQYF.

The genes are TRBV5-8 and TRBJ1-4; 7 bases line up with TRBD1. V lost 0 bases to trimming and J lost 8 bases; unmatched junction nucleotides: 10. The CDR3 extends over 16 amino acids. Germline-derived CDR1 and CDR2 are SGHTS and YDEGEE. The CDR3 DNA sequence: TGTGCCAGCAGCTTGGGACAGGGTGTCCAACAAGAAAAACTGTTTTTT. The encoded protein is CASSLGQGVQQEKLFF. Based on the CDR3 plus reference TRBV5-8 and TRBJ1-4, the full variable domain is EAGVTQSPTHLIKTRGQQATLRCSPISGHTSVYWYQQALGLGLQFLLWYDEGEERNRGNFPPRFSGRQFPNYSSELNVNALELEDSALYLCASSLGQGVQQEKLFFGSGTQLSVL.

The chain couples TRBV18 to TRBJ2-1; D is tentatively TRBD1 or TRBD2 (5 bases each). CDR1 is KGHSH and CDR2 is LQKENI in the germline V gene. CDR3 length: 15 amino acids. V was cut by 3 bases and J by 5 bases, with 14 bases left in between. The CDR3 region has the DNA TGTGCCAGCTCACCTATCGGGGCCGGGGACAATGAGCAGTTCTTC. It is translated as CASSPIGAGDNEQFF.

The chain combines TRBV28 with TRBJ1-6; D gene uncertain. CDR3 size: 18 residues. Germline loops: CDR1 MDHEN, CDR2 SYDVKM. Trimming removed 3 bases from V and 1 base from J, with 16 bases in between. CDR3: CASSFLPGKVSYNSPLHF. Written as DNA, the CDR3 is TGTGCCAGCAGTTTCCTCCCCGGGAAGGTTTCCTATAATTCACCCCTCCACTTT.

The chain is built from TRBV19 and TRBJ2-7, with 9 nucleotides matching TRBD1. This CDR3 comprises 15 residues. CDR1 and CDR2 (germline): LNHDA, SQIVND (reference sequence). V lost 6 bases and J lost 2; bases outside the gene matches: 8. The CDR3 here is CASRAAGTGTYEQYF. CDR3 coding DNA: TGTGCCAGTAGGGCTGCCGGGACAGGGACCTACGAGCAGTACTTC.

The chain links TRBV6-4 to TRBJ2-1, with 12 bases matching TRBD2. This CDR3 spans 15 amino acids. Germline V gene sequence: CDR1 MRHNA, CDR2 SNTAGT. V was clipped by 0 bases and J by 7 bases; unmatched bases: 1. The CDR3 nucleotides are TGTGCCAGCAGTGACTCGGGGACTAGCGGGAATGAGCAGTTCTTC. It yields the protein CASSDSGTSGNEQFF.

The chain recombines TRBV5-1 with TRBJ1-3; TRBD1 matches 10 bases. This CDR3 contains 19 residues. The V segment lost 3 bases and the J segment 1 base; nucleotides outside the gene matches: 13. Germline V gene lookup returns CDR1 SGHRS and CDR2 YFSETQ. CDR3 nucleotides: TGCGCCAGCAGCTGGGGACAGGGGATGGATTATATTTCTGGAAACACCATATATTTT. Amino acids: CASSWGQGMDYISGNTIYF.

The gene calls are TRBV4-1 and TRBJ2-1; possible D gene TRBD1, 7 bases. The CDR3 has 16 amino acids. The germline gives CDR1 MGHRA, CDR2 YSYEKL. V was pared by 3 bases and J by 6 bases, with 18 bases between. CDR3: CASSHFGGGLGNEQFF. In DNA form, the CDR3 reads TGCGCCAGCAGCCACTTTGGAGGGGGCTTAGGCAATGAGCAGTTCTTC.

This chain uses TRBV7-2 with TRBJ1-6, with 7 bases aligning to TRBD1. The J segment lost 0 bases and the V segment lost 5 bases, leaving 7 bases of the junction unmatched. The CDR3 is 17 amino acids. Germline V gene sequence: CDR1 SGHTA, CDR2 FQGNSA. As DNA, the CDR3 is TGTGCCAGCAGCGTCGAACAGGGGAGCTCCTATAATTCACCCCTCCACTTT. The encoded protein is CASSVEQGSSYNSPLHF.

The rearrangement uses TRBV5-5 and TRBJ2-4; D is ambiguous. The length of the CDR3 is 16 residues. Trimming cost V 0 bases and J 1 base, with 11 bases left between them. Germline assignment: CDR1 SGHKS and CDR2 YYEKEE (reference sequence). The CDR3, as DNA: TGTGCCAGCAGCTTGGGCGCCACTGGGGCCAAAAACATTCAGTACTTC. Its translation is CASSLGATGAKNIQYF.

The rearrangement uses TRBV7-2 and TRBJ1-2; 7 bases are a match to TRBD1. Germline V gene lookup returns CDR1 SGHTA and CDR2 FQGNSA. CDR3 size: 14 residues. The ends lost 5 bases at V and 4 bases at J; junction bases unmatched: 7. This chain's CDR3 is CASSPQGSSYGYTF. CDR3 nucleotides: TGTGCCAGCAGCCCACAGGGGTCTAGCTATGGCTACACCTTC.

The chain employs TRBV7-8 and TRBJ1-5; D is unclear. This CDR3 has 12 amino acids. CDR1 and CDR2 (germline): SGHVS, FQNEAQ. The V gene lost 5 bases and the J gene lost 3 bases, with 5 bases spanning the gap. CDR3 sequence (DNA): TGTGCCAGCAGCCGGAACAATCAGCCCCAGCATTTT. It is translated as CASSRNNQPQHF.

This clone was picked up one time. The chain has TRBV5-4 and TRBJ1-6; D ambiguous. This CDR3 is 16 amino acids long. CDR1 and CDR2 (germline): SGHNT, YYREEE (reference sequence). The germline V and J ends were trimmed by 0 bases and 5 bases, with 12 bases remaining between them. CDR3 loop: CASSLGGYSHNSPLHF. CDR3 nucleotides: TGTGCCAGCAGCTTGGGAGGATACAGCCATAATTCACCCCTCCACTTT.

V usage is TRBV24-1 and J usage is TRBJ1-2, with unresolved D. The CDR3 sequence is 13 residues long. Germline-derived CDR1 and CDR2 are KGHDR and SFDVKD. V was trimmed by 3 bases and J by 6 bases, leaving 10 bases between them. The CDR3 bases are TGTGCCACCAGTGATAATCGTTGGCATGGCTACACCTTC. It translates to CATSDNRWHGYTF.

The chain joins TRBV28 to TRBJ1-6; TRBD1 matches 7 bases. This CDR3 has 17 residues. V dropped 5 bases and J dropped 0; count of bases not matched to a gene: 7. From germline, CDR1 is MDHEN and CDR2 SYDVKM. The CDR3 DNA reads as TGTGCCAGCAGTCCCCCGACAGGGAGCTCCTATAATTCACCCCTCCACTTT. Translation: CASSPPTGSSYNSPLHF.

The chain combines TRBV19 with TRBJ1-2, with D tentatively TRBD1 (6 bases). Germline assignment: CDR1 LNHDA and CDR2 SQIVND (reference sequence). This CDR3 contains 13 residues. V was cut by 7 bases and J by 1 base, with 10 bases left in between. The CDR3 loop is CASMPGHNYGYTF. The CDR3 coding sequence is TGTGCCAGTATGCCGGGACATAACTATGGCTACACCTTC.

The V gene is TRBV27, the J gene TRBJ2-2; D perhaps matches TRBD1 (5 bases). The CDR3 totals 13 residues. Trimming pared 7 bases from V and 1 base from J, leaving 7 bases between. Looked up from germline, CDR1 is MNHEY and CDR2 is SMNVEV (reference sequence). The CDR3 protein is CASMGQNTGELFF. The CDR3 DNA is TGTGCCAGCATGGGGCAGAACACCGGGGAGCTGTTTTTT.

This sequence joins TRBV7-2 and TRBJ1-3, with 9 positions matching TRBD1. The CDR3 length is 16 residues. Unmatched junction bases numbered 1, after V lost 1 base and J lost 0 bases. Germline CDR1 SGHTA, CDR2 FQGNSA. CDR3 DNA sequence: TGTGCCAGCAGCTTAGGGGGACAGGGCTCTGGAAACACCATATATTTT. This sequence encodes CASSLGGQGSGNTIYF. Complete variable domain (other parts from reference TRBV7-2 and TRBJ1-3): GAGVSQSPSNKVTEKGKDVELRCDPISGHTALYWYRQSLGQGLEFLIYFQGNSAPDKSGLPSDRFSAERTGGSVSTLTIQRTQQEDSAVYLCASSLGGQGSGNTIYFGEGSWLTVV.

This clone occurred once. The chain couples TRBV6-6 to TRBJ1-1; 8 nucleotides match TRBD1. This CDR3 has 13 residues. J lost 8 bases, V lost 5 bases, and 7 bases had no gene match. The germline V gene has CDR1 MNHNY and CDR2 SVGAGI (reference sequence). The CDR3 bases are TGTGCCAGCAGTAAGATCCGGGACAGGGAAGCTTTCTTT. It encodes CASSKIRDREAFF.